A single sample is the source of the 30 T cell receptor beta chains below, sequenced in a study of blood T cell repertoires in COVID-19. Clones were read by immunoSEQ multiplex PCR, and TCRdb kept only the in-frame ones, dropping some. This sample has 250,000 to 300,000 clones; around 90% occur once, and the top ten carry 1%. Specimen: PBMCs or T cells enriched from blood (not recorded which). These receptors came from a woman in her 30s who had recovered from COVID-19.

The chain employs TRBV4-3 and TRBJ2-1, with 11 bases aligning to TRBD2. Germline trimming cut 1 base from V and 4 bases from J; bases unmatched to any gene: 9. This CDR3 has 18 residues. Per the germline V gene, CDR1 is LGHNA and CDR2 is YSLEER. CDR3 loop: CASSQGAIAGGLYNEQFF. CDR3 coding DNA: TGCGCCAGCAGCCAAGGGGCCATAGCGGGGGGGCTTTACAATGAGCAGTTCTTC.

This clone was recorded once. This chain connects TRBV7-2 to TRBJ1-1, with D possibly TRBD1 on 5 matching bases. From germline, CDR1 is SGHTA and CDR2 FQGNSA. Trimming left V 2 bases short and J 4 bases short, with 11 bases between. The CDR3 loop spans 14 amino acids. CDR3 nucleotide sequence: TGTGCCAGCAGCTTACTTACAGGCCTCACTGAAGCTTTCTTT. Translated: CASSLLTGLTEAFF.

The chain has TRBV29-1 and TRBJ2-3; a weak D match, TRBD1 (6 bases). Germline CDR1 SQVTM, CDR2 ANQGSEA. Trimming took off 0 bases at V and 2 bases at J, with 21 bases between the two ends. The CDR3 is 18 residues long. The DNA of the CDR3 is TGCAGCGTTGAAGAGGGGGCTAGTGGGTGGTTAGACACAGATACGCAGTATTTT. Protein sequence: CSVEEGASGWLDTDTQYF.

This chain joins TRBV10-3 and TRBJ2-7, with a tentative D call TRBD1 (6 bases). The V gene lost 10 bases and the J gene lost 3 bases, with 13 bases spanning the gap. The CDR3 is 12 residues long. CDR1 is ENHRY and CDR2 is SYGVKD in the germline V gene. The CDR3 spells CATSTGNYEQYF. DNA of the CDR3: TGTGCCACCTCAACAGGGAACTACGAGCAGTACTTC.

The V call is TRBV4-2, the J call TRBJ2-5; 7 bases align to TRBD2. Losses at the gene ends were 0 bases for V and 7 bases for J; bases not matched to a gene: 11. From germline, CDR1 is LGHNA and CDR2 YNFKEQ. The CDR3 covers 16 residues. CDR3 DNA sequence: TGTGCCAGCAGCCAAGAAGGGCTAGCGGTCCGGGGGACCCAGTACTTC. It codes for CASSQEGLAVRGTQYF.

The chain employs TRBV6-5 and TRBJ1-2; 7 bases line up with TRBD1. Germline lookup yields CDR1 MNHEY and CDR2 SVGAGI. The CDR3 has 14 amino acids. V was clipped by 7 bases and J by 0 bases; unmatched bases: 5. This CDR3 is CASKGTAPNYGYTF. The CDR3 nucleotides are TGTGCCAGCAAAGGGACAGCTCCTAACTATGGCTACACCTTC.

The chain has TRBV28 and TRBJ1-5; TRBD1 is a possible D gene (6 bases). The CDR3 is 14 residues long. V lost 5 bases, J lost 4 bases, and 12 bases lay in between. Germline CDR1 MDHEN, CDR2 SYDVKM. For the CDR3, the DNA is TGTGCCAGCAGTCCAGGACAGCCTAATCAGCCCCAGCATTTT. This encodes CASSPGQPNQPQHF.

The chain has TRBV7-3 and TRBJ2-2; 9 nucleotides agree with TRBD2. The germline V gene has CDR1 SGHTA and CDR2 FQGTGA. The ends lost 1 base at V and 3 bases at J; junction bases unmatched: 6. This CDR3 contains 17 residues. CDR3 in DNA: TGTGCCAGCAGCTTAAGCGTGGGACTAGCCCACACCGGGGAGCTGTTTTTT. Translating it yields CASSLSVGLAHTGELFF. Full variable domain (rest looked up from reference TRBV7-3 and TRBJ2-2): GAGVSQTPSNKVTEKGKYVELRCDPISGHTALYWYRQSLGQGPEFLIYFQGTGAADDSGLPNDRFFAVRPEGSVSTLKIQRTERGDSAVYLCASSLSVGLAHTGELFFGEGSRLTVL.

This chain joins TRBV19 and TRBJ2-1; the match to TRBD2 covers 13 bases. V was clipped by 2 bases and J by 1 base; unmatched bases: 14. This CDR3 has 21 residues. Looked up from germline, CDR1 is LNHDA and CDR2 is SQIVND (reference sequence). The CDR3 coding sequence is TGTGCCAGTAGTATAATATTGAGATGGACTAGCGGGAGAGGGTCCTACAATGAGCAGTTCTTC. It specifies CASSIILRWTSGRGSYNEQFF.

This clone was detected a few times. The chain's CDR3 is CASSTRRGSSYGYTF. As DNA, the CDR3 is TGTGCCAGCAGCACCCGCAGGGGGAGCTCCTATGGCTACACCTTC. V gene TRBV3-1 (or the pseudogene TRBV3-2) combines with J gene TRBJ1-2; 7 nucleotides line up with TRBD1. Per the germline V gene, CDR1 is LGHDT and CDR2 is YNNKEL (reference sequence). The junction had 10 bases not matched to a gene; V was cut back by 5 bases and J by 4 bases. This CDR3 has 15 amino acids.

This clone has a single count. The CDR3 loop is CASSPITQVYEQYF. The CDR3 region has the DNA TGTGCCAGCAGTCCCATAACCCAGGTCTACGAGCAGTACTTC. This chain joins TRBV27 and TRBJ2-7, with unresolved D. Trimming took 5 bases from V and 3 from J, leaving 14 bases between them. Germline assignment: CDR1 MNHEY and CDR2 SMNVEV (reference sequence). This CDR3 is built from 14 residues.

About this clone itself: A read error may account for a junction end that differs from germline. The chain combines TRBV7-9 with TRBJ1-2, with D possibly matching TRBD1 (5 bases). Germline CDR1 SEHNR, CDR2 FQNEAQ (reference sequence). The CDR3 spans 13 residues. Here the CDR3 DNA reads TGTGCCACCTTGGGGGGGTTATCCGATGGCCACACCTTC. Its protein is CATLGGLSDGHTF.

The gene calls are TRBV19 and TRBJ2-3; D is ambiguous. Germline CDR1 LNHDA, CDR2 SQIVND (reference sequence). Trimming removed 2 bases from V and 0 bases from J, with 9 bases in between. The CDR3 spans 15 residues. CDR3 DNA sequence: TGTGCCAGTAGTATATCTTCGACTAGCACAGATACGCAGTATTTT. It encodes CASSISSTSTDTQYF.

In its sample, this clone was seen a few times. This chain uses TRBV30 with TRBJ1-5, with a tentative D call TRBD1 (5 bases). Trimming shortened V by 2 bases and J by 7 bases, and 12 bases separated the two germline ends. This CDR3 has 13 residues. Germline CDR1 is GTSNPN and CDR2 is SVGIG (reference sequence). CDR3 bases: TGTGCCTGGAGTAGGCAGGGAGGCCAGCCCCAGCATTTT. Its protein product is CAWSRQGGQPQHF.

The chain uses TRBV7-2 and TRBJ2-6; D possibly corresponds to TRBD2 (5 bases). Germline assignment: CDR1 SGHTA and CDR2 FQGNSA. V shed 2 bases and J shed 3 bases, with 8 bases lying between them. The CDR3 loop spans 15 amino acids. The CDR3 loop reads CASSLTGDGANVLTF. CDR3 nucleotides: TGTGCCAGCAGCTTAACCGGGGATGGGGCCAACGTCCTGACTTTC.

This CDR3 is CASSESLGQGTDTQYF. The CDR3 nucleotides read TGCGCCAGCAGTGAGTCGCTCGGACAGGGAACAGATACGCAGTATTTT. The V and J genes are TRBV10-2 and TRBJ2-3, with 8 bases aligning to TRBD1. The CDR3 length is 16 residues. V shed 0 bases, J shed 3 bases, and the junction held 5 bases outside the gene matches. From germline, CDR1 is WSHSY and CDR2 SAAADI.

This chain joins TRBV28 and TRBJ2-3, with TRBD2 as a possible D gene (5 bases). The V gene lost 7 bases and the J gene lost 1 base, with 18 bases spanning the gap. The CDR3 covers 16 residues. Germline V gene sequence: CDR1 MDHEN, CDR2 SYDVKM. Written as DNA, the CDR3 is TGTGCCAGCAATAGGTCCGGGATGTTGGGCACAGATACGCAGTATTTT. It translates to CASNRSGMLGTDTQYF. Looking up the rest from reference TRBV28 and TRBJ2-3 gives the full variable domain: DVKVTQSSRYLVKRTGEKVFLECVQDMDHENMFWYRQDPGLGLRLIYFSYDVKMKEKGDIPEGYSVSREKKERFSLILESASTNQTSMYLCASNRSGMLGTDTQYFGPGTRLTVL.

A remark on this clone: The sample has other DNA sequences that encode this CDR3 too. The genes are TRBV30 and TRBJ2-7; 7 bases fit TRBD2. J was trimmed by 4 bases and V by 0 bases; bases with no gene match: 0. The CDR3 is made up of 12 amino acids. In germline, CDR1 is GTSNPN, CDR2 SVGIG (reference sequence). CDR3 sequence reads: CAWSVSGYEQYF. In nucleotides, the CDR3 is TGTGCCTGGAGTGTTAGCGGGTACGAGCAGTACTTC.

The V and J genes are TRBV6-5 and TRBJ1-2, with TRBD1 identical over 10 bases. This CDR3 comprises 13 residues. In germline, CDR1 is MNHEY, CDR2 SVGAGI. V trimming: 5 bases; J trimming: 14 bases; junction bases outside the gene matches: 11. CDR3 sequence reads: CASSPRTGGMETF. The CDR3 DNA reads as TGTGCCAGCAGTCCCCGGACAGGGGGGATGGAGACCTTC.

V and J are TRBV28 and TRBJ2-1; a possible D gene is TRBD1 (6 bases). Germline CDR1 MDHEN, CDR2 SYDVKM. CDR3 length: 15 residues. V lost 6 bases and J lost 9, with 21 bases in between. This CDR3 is CASSLVGRGLGEQFF. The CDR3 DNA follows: TGTGCCAGCAGCTTAGTGGGCAGGGGTTTAGGTGAGCAGTTCTTC.

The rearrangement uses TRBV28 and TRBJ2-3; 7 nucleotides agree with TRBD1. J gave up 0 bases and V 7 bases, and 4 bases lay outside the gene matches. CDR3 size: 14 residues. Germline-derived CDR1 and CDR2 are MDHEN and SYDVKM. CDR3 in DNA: TGTGCCAGCACTTGGGACAGCAGCACAGATACGCAGTATTTT. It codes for CASTWDSSTDTQYF.

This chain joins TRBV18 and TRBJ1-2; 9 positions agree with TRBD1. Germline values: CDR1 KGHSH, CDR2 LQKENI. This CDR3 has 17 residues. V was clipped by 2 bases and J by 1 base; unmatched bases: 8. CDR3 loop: CASSPKGTGTFNYGYTF. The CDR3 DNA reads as TGTGCCAGCTCACCAAAGGGGACAGGGACCTTTAACTATGGCTACACCTTC.

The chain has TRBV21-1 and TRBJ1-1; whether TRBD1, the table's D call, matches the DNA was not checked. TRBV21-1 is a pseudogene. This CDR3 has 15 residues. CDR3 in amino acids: CASSKVDSTNTEAFF. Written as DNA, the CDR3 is TGTGCCAGCAGCAAAGTTGACAGTACGAACACTGAAGCTTTCTTT.

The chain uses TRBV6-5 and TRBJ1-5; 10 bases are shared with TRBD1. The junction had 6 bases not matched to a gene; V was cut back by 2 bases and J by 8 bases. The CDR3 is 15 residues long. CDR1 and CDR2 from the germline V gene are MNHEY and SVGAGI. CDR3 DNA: TGTGCCAGCAGTTACACCGGGACAGGGGAGAAGCCCCAGCATTTT. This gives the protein CASSYTGTGEKPQHF.

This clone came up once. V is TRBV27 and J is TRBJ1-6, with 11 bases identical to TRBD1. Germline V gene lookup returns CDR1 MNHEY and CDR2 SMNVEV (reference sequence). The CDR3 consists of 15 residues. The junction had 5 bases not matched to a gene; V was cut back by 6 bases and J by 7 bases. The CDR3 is CASRGTGGANSPLHF. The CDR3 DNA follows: TGTGCCAGCAGGGGGACAGGGGGGGCCAATTCACCCCTCCACTTT.

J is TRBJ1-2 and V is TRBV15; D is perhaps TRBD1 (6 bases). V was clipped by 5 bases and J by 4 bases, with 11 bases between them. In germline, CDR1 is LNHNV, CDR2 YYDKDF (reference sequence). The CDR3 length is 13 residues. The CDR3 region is CATSLDRIYGYTF. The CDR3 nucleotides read TGTGCCACCAGCCTCGACAGGATCTATGGCTACACCTTC.

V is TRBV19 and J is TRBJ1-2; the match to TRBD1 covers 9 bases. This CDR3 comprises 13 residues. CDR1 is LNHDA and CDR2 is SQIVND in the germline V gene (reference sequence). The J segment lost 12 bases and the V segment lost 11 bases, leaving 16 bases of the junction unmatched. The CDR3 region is CARLEDRGRGHTF. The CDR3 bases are TGTGCCCGGCTCGAGGACAGGGGACGGGGCCACACCTTC.

CDR3 nucleotides: TGTGCCAGCTCACCACCGCGGCAGCTTAACACTGAAGCTTTCTTT. Amino acids: CASSPPRQLNTEAFF. The chain uses TRBV18 and TRBJ1-1; D remains unclear. V lost 0 bases, J lost 2 bases, and 10 bases lay in between. The CDR3 totals 15 residues. CDR1 and CDR2 from the germline V gene are KGHSH and LQKENI.

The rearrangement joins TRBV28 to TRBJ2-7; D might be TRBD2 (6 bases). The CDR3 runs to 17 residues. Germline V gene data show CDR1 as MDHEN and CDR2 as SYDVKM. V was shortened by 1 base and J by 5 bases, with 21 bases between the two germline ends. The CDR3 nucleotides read TGTGCCAGCAGTTTATTTGTTTTTTTGGCTAGCGAGGACGAGCAGTACTTC. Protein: CASSLFVFLASEDEQYF.

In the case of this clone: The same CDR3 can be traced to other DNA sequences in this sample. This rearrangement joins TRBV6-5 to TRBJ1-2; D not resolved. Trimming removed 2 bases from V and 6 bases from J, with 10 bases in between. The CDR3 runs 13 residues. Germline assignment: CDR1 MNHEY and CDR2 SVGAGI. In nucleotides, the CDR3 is TGTGCCAGCAGTTACGGGCGGGTAGATGGCTACACCTTC. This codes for CASSYGRVDGYTF.